This paragraph reports one T cell receptor (beta chain). PCR was performed using 60 Vbeta and 13 Jbeta primers. Only in-frame clones appear in the TCRdb table, and some are missing; sequencing was by immunoSEQ multiplex PCR. The repertoire holds 100,000 to 150,000 clones, with 72% as singletons. The data are from a study of cytomegalovirus exposure and HLA in healthy donors. In germline, CDR1 is MDHEN, CDR2 SYDVKM. V shed 3 bases, J shed 8 bases, and the junction held 15 bases outside the gene matches. The CDR3 has 17 amino acids. The sequence was collected from a man aged 30 to 39 in good health and CMV-seronegative. The chain has TRBV28 and TRBJ1-2, with 10 bases matching TRBD1. Sequencing used PBMCs. The CDR3 DNA reads TGTGCCAGCAGTTTCACACCCATTCTGACAGGGGGCAGGGGCTACACCTTC. This encodes CASSFTPILTGGRGYTF.